This passage covers 4 T cell receptor beta chains from one sample sequenced in a study of shared clonotypes between healthy human individuals. The repertoire was sequenced with immunoSEQ multiplex PCR; TCRdb's copy has only in-frame clones and lacks some. The sample records millions of clones, about 92% being singletons. Specimen: naive CD4+ T cells sorted from blood. Subset meaning: CD45RA+ positively selected. All receptors derive from a man younger than 30 in good health.

The rearrangement links TRBV27 to TRBJ1-1, with D possibly TRBD1 on 5 matching bases. The V gene's germline CDR1 is MNHEY and CDR2 SMNVEV (reference sequence). The CDR3 extends over 14 amino acids. V was shortened by 8 bases and J by 5 bases, with 18 bases between the two germline ends. In DNA, the CDR3 is TGTGCCAGCTTTGCCGGGACCCAAGGGACTGAAGCTTTCTTT. Protein product: CASFAGTQGTEAFF.

This chain joins TRBV2 and TRBJ1-2, with D perhaps matching TRBD1 (5 bases). The V gene's germline CDR1 is SNHLY and CDR2 FYNNEI. The V end lost 5 bases, the J end lost 0 bases, and 13 bases lay between the germline ends. The CDR3 is 15 residues long. Here the CDR3 reads CASSPRRGANYGYTF. The CDR3 region has the DNA TGTGCCAGCAGTCCCAGGAGGGGCGCTAACTATGGCTACACCTTC.

This sequence joins TRBV29-1 and TRBJ2-1; TRBD2 is a possible D gene (5 bases). The germline V gene has CDR1 SQVTM and CDR2 ANQGSEA. V was clipped by 1 base and J by 5 bases, with 15 bases between them. This CDR3 is 15 amino acids long. As DNA, the CDR3 is TGCAGCGTTGAAGGCTACGAGGGTGAGAACAATGAGCAGTTCTTC. This gives the protein CSVEGYEGENNEQFF.

V and J are TRBV18 and TRBJ1-6; D is unclear. Trimming shortened V by 0 bases and J by 0 bases, and 6 bases separated the two germline ends. The germline V gene has CDR1 KGHSH and CDR2 LQKENI. The CDR3 loop spans 16 amino acids. The CDR3 is CASSPPGISYNSPLHF. In DNA, the CDR3 is TGTGCCAGCTCACCACCGGGGATCTCCTATAATTCACCCCTCCACTTT.